The clone carrying this T cell receptor (beta chain) has at least ten counts. Via MiXCR, TCRdb re-called the 5' RACE reads, giving one row per CDR3 protein. The sample carries 56,000 or so distinct CDR3 sequences, over 9.5% recorded once. Trimming cost V 6 bases and J 6 bases, with 11 bases left between them. There are 11 residues in the CDR3. Germline CDR1 and CDR2: DFQATT and SNEGSKA (reference sequence). This sample is drawn from a study of early T cells in non-severe SARS-CoV-2 infection. V usage is TRBV20-1 and J usage is TRBJ1-2; D possibly corresponds to TRBD1 (6 bases). The TCR comes from an adult who was a healthcare worker with PCR-confirmed SARS-CoV-2 infection or an uninfected control (not recorded which). The sequencing sample was made of whole blood. The DNA of the CDR3 is TGCAGTGCCCTGAGGGGGAATGGCTACACCTTC. As protein: CSALRGNGYTF.